This TCR beta chain was obtained from a study of siplizumab effects on memory and regulatory T cells. Study-level information: Paired mixed lymphocyte reaction conditions consisted of siplizumab at about 1 ug/mL or no drug. Study-level points and caveats: The alloreactive clones that mapped to unstimulated subsets made up only a minor fraction.

Libraries were prepared by immunoSEQ multiplex PCR; TCRdb keeps only in-frame clonotypes and omits some of them. The table shows about 3,400 clones, with around half occurring only once. The mixed lymphocyte reaction cells were cocultured at 37°C for about 6 days. Per the germline V gene, CDR1 is SQVTM and CDR2 is ANQGSEA. Trimming removed 7 bases from V and 2 bases from J, with 18 bases in between. The CDR3 length is 14 residues. Judged by abundance, this clone is large. Its antigen is not known. Sequenced material: CFSE-low (dividing) CD4+ T cells sorted from an allogeneic mixed lymphocyte reaction. The sequence was collected from a human donor in good health; the cells came from an allogeneic mixed lymphocyte reaction. This chain connects TRBV29-1 to TRBJ2-7; a possible D gene is TRBD1 (6 bases). In DNA, the CDR3 is TGCAGCGAGGCTCGGGACACAGGAGCCTACGAGCAGTACTTC. Its protein is CSEARDTGAYEQYF.